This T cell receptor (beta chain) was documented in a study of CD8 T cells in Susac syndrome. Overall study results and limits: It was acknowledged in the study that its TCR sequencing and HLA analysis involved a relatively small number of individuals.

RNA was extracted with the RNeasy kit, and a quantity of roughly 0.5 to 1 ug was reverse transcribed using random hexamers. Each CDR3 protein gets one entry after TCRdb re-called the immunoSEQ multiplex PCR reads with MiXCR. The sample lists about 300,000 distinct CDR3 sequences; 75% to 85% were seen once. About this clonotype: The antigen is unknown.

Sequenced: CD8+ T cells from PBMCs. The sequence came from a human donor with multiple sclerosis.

In nucleotides, the CDR3 is TGCAGTGCTAGAGGGCAGGAGGCGAACACCGGGGAGCTGTTTTTT. Translated: CSARGQEANTGELFF. The chain is built from TRBV20-1 and TRBJ2-2; maybe TRBD2 (5 bases). Trimming left V 1 base short and J 0 bases short, with 9 bases between. CDR1 is DFQATT and CDR2 is SNEGSKA in the germline V gene (reference sequence). CDR3 length: 15 amino acids.